These T cell receptor beta chains were read from a single sample in a study of blood T cell repertoires in COVID-19. Sequenced by immunoSEQ multiplex PCR; TCRdb stores in-frame clones only, minus some. The profile shows tens of thousands of clones, around 90% of them singletons. The sequenced sample was peripheral blood. Source of these receptors: a man between 45 and 60 years old with active COVID-19. Both conserved end residues are part of each CDR3. Each record gives: clone size, D gene, V gene, J gene, CDR3 protein, CDR3 DNA. The D gene is left open where the match is weak. Not all rows give a size; the values are once, few, many and, for expanded clones, a class.

abundance: NA
d_gene: NA
v_gene: TRBV28
j_gene: TRBJ2-7
CDR3aa: CASRPQGNSYEQYF
CDR3nt: TGTGCCAGCAGACCCCAGGGTAACTCCTACGAGCAGTACTTC

abundance: NA
d_gene: TRBD2
v_gene: TRBV4-1
j_gene: TRBJ2-3
CDR3aa: CASSPSGVPSTDTQYF
CDR3nt: TGCGCCAGCAGCCCAAGCGGGGTTCCTAGCACAGATACGCAGTATTTT

abundance: few
d_gene: NA
v_gene: TRBV12-3/TRBV12-4
j_gene: TRBJ1-1
CDR3aa: CASSLSGGTEAFF
CDR3nt: TGTGCCAGCAGCCTCTCGGGGGGCACTGAAGCTTTCTTT

abundance: once
d_gene: TRBD2
v_gene: TRBV4-1
j_gene: TRBJ2-7
CDR3aa: CASSHPSGRVYEQYF
CDR3nt: TGCGCCAGCAGCCATCCTAGCGGGAGGGTGTACGAGCAGTACTTC

abundance: NA
d_gene: NA
v_gene: TRBV30
j_gene: TRBJ1-1
CDR3aa: CAWSSNRGKMNTEAFF
CDR3nt: TGTGCCTGGAGTTCGAATCGGGGAAAAATGAACACTGAAGCTTTCTTT

abundance: NA
d_gene: TRBD1
v_gene: TRBV6-5
j_gene: TRBJ1-4
CDR3aa: CASSYLGQGAVLFF
CDR3nt: TGTGCCAGCAGTTACCTGGGACAGGGGGCGGTACTGTTTTTT

abundance: NA
d_gene: TRBD1
v_gene: TRBV2
j_gene: TRBJ2-1
CDR3aa: CASSEGQDPYNEQFF
CDR3nt: TGTGCCAGCAGTGAGGGACAGGACCCCTACAATGAGCAGTTCTTC

abundance: NA
d_gene: NA
v_gene: TRBV20-1
j_gene: TRBJ1-5
CDR3aa: CSASGYDQPQHF
CDR3nt: TGCAGTGCTAGTGGCTACGATCAGCCCCAGCATTTT

abundance: NA
d_gene: NA
v_gene: TRBV27
j_gene: TRBJ2-1
CDR3aa: CASSWKRTYNEQFF
CDR3nt: TGTGCCAGCAGTTGGAAGCGGACCTACAATGAGCAGTTCTTC

abundance: NA
d_gene: TRBD1
v_gene: TRBV11-3
j_gene: TRBJ1-2
CDR3aa: CASSPGRGPGNYGYTF
CDR3nt: TGTGCCAGCAGCCCGGGAAGGGGGCCCGGAAACTATGGCTACACCTTC

abundance: NA
d_gene: TRBD2
v_gene: TRBV6-6
j_gene: TRBJ2-2
CDR3aa: CASRDGLAGGGELFF
CDR3nt: TGTGCCAGCAGGGACGGACTAGCGGGAGGCGGGGAGCTGTTTTTT

abundance: NA
d_gene: NA
v_gene: TRBV2
j_gene: TRBJ1-1
CDR3aa: CASSVYRNTEAFF
CDR3nt: TGTGCCAGCAGTGTGTACAGGAACACTGAAGCTTTCTTT

abundance: NA
d_gene: NA
v_gene: TRBV28
j_gene: TRBJ1-2
CDR3aa: CASSLTFGGANYGYTF
CDR3nt: TGTGCCAGCAGTTTAACGTTCGGGGGGGCAAACTATGGCTACACCTTC

abundance: NA
d_gene: NA
v_gene: TRBV18
j_gene: TRBJ2-3
CDR3aa: CASSPLDTTDTQYF
CDR3nt: TGTGCCAGCTCACCACTCGACACCACAGATACGCAGTATTTT

abundance: NA
d_gene: TRBD2
v_gene: TRBV24-1
j_gene: TRBJ2-1
CDR3aa: CATRDGLAGREFF
CDR3nt: TGTGCCACCAGGGATGGACTAGCCGGGCGTGAGTTCTTC

abundance: NA
d_gene: NA
v_gene: TRBV28
j_gene: TRBJ1-6
CDR3aa: CASSFLPGPFSPLHF
CDR3nt: TGTGCCAGCAGTTTCCTTCCTGGGCCTTTTTCACCCCTCCACTTT

abundance: NA
d_gene: NA
v_gene: TRBV6-1
j_gene: TRBJ2-7
CDR3aa: CASSESLGVAGIVYEQYF
CDR3nt: TGTGCCAGCAGTGAATCTCTAGGGGTGGCAGGGATAGTCTACGAGCAGTACTTC

abundance: once
d_gene: NA
v_gene: TRBV3-1/TRBV3-2
j_gene: TRBJ2-5
CDR3aa: CASSQDPGGRQETQYF
CDR3nt: TGTGCCAGCAGCCAAGATCCGGGTGGTCGGCAAGAGACCCAGTACTTC

abundance: NA
d_gene: NA
v_gene: TRBV7-9
j_gene: TRBJ2-3
CDR3aa: CASSSGTTDTQYF
CDR3nt: TGTGCCAGCAGCTCCGGGACAACAGATACGCAGTATTTT

abundance: NA
d_gene: TRBD1
v_gene: TRBV5-1
j_gene: TRBJ1-2
CDR3aa: CASGGQNYGYTF
CDR3nt: TGCGCCAGTGGGGGACAGAACTATGGCTACACCTTC

abundance: NA
d_gene: TRBD1
v_gene: TRBV5-1
j_gene: TRBJ1-1
CDR3aa: CASSKDRGSEAFF
CDR3nt: TGCGCCAGCAGCAAGGACAGGGGCTCTGAAGCTTTCTTT

abundance: NA
d_gene: TRBD1
v_gene: TRBV27
j_gene: TRBJ2-7
CDR3aa: CASSLLYRGDYEQYF
CDR3nt: TGTGCCAGCAGTTTGTTATACAGGGGGGACTACGAGCAGTACTTC

abundance: NA
d_gene: NA
v_gene: TRBV2
j_gene: TRBJ2-1
CDR3aa: CASSTDILTRSSYNEQFF
CDR3nt: TGTGCCAGCAGTACCGACATCTTGACGCGCAGCTCCTACAATGAGCAGTTCTTC

abundance: NA
d_gene: TRBD2
v_gene: TRBV29-1
j_gene: TRBJ2-2
CDR3aa: CSVSTGLAGAGELFF
CDR3nt: TGCAGCGTTTCAACGGGACTAGCGGGAGCCGGGGAGCTGTTTTTT

abundance: NA
d_gene: TRBD1
v_gene: TRBV19
j_gene: TRBJ1-1
CDR3aa: CASSVRTGARMNTEAFF
CDR3nt: TGTGCCAGTAGTGTACGGACAGGGGCAAGAATGAACACTGAAGCTTTCTTT

abundance: NA
d_gene: TRBD1
v_gene: TRBV6-5
j_gene: TRBJ1-1
CDR3aa: CATTRDRGNTEAFF
CDR3nt: TGTGCCACCACCCGCGACAGGGGGAACACTGAAGCTTTCTTT

abundance: NA
d_gene: NA
v_gene: TRBV28
j_gene: TRBJ2-2
CDR3aa: CASRIQDFTGELFF
CDR3nt: TGTGCCAGCAGGATACAGGATTTCACCGGGGAGCTGTTTTTT

abundance: NA
d_gene: TRBD2
v_gene: TRBV7-8
j_gene: TRBJ2-5
CDR3aa: CASSLSGGASQETQYF
CDR3nt: TGTGCCAGCAGCTTGTCCGGGGGGGCCTCCCAAGAGACCCAGTACTTC

abundance: NA
d_gene: NA
v_gene: TRBV5-1
j_gene: TRBJ1-6
CDR3aa: CASSSDETRGSPLHF
CDR3nt: TGCGCCAGCAGCTCGGATGAGACTCGAGGGTCACCCCTCCACTTT

abundance: NA
d_gene: NA
v_gene: TRBV19
j_gene: TRBJ2-7
CDR3aa: CASSLQGGSSYEQYF
CDR3nt: TGTGCCAGTAGTCTCCAGGGCGGAAGCTCCTACGAGCAGTACTTC

abundance: NA
d_gene: NA
v_gene: TRBV1
j_gene: TRBJ2-3
CDR3aa: CTSSQASGRVPDTQYF
CDR3nt: TGCACCAGCAGCCAGGCTAGCGGGAGGGTGCCAGATACGCAGTATTTT

abundance: NA
d_gene: NA
v_gene: TRBV5-5
j_gene: TRBJ2-3
CDR3aa: CASSDAGTKADTQYF
CDR3nt: TGTGCCAGCAGCGACGCCGGGACAAAGGCAGATACGCAGTATTTT

abundance: NA
d_gene: TRBD2
v_gene: TRBV7-6
j_gene: TRBJ2-1
CDR3aa: CASSPGLAGGNYNEQFF
CDR3nt: TGTGCCAGCAGCCCCGGACTAGCGGGGGGAAACTACAATGAGCAGTTCTTC

abundance: NA
d_gene: TRBD1
v_gene: TRBV9
j_gene: TRBJ1-1
CDR3aa: CASSPDQGARTEAFF
CDR3nt: TGTGCCAGCAGCCCAGACCAGGGGGCGCGCACTGAAGCTTTCTTT

abundance: NA
d_gene: TRBD2
v_gene: TRBV18
j_gene: TRBJ2-3
CDR3aa: CASSPSGELTDTQYF
CDR3nt: TGTGCCAGCTCACCAAGCGGGGAGCTCACAGATACGCAGTATTTT

abundance: NA
d_gene: NA
v_gene: TRBV9
j_gene: TRBJ1-1
CDR3aa: CASSAIIQGAEAFF
CDR3nt: TGTGCCAGCAGCGCGATAATACAGGGTGCTGAAGCTTTCTTT

abundance: NA
d_gene: NA
v_gene: TRBV7-2
j_gene: TRBJ2-1
CDR3aa: CASSPGTYNEQFF
CDR3nt: TGTGCCAGCAGCCCGGGAACCTACAATGAGCAGTTCTTC

abundance: NA
d_gene: NA
v_gene: TRBV7-8
j_gene: TRBJ1-2
CDR3aa: CASSLALRQTLYGYTF
CDR3nt: TGTGCCAGCAGCTTAGCCCTCCGACAGACCCTCTATGGCTACACCTTC

abundance: NA
d_gene: TRBD1
v_gene: TRBV27
j_gene: TRBJ2-7
CDR3aa: CASSSGTASYEQYF
CDR3nt: TGTGCCAGCAGTTCGGGGACAGCGTCCTACGAGCAGTACTTC

abundance: NA
d_gene: TRBD1
v_gene: TRBV5-6
j_gene: TRBJ1-2
CDR3aa: CASSFGTEANYGYTF
CDR3nt: TGTGCCAGCAGCTTCGGGACAGAAGCTAACTATGGCTACACCTTC

abundance: NA
d_gene: NA
v_gene: TRBV15
j_gene: TRBJ2-7
CDR3aa: CATSPDSHEQYF
CDR3nt: TGTGCCACAAGCCCGGACAGCCACGAGCAGTACTTC

abundance: NA
d_gene: NA
v_gene: TRBV11-3
j_gene: TRBJ2-5
CDR3aa: CASSLALLPYQETQYF
CDR3nt: TGTGCCAGCAGCTTAGCGTTACTACCGTACCAAGAGACCCAGTACTTC

abundance: NA
d_gene: TRBD1
v_gene: TRBV30
j_gene: TRBJ1-5
CDR3aa: CAWSRGQGANQPQHF
CDR3nt: TGTGCCTGGAGTAGGGGACAGGGGGCAAATCAGCCCCAGCATTTT

abundance: NA
d_gene: NA
v_gene: TRBV6-5
j_gene: TRBJ1-1
CDR3aa: CASSYQYMNTEAFF
CDR3nt: TGTGCCAGCAGTTACCAGTACATGAACACTGAAGCTTTCTTT

abundance: NA
d_gene: NA
v_gene: TRBV7-6
j_gene: TRBJ2-3
CDR3aa: CASSLRQTSTDTQYF
CDR3nt: TGTGCCAGCAGCTTACGACAGACTAGCACAGATACGCAGTATTTT

abundance: NA
d_gene: NA
v_gene: TRBV9
j_gene: TRBJ2-1
CDR3aa: CASSVEARPKNEQFF
CDR3nt: TGTGCCAGCAGCGTAGAAGCCCGCCCTAAGAATGAGCAGTTCTTC

abundance: NA
d_gene: NA
v_gene: TRBV7-9
j_gene: TRBJ1-1
CDR3aa: CATAGRKTEAFF
CDR3nt: TGTGCCACCGCAGGAAGGAAGACTGAAGCTTTCTTT

abundance: NA
d_gene: TRBD1
v_gene: TRBV5-1
j_gene: TRBJ2-7
CDR3aa: CASSSSTGETQYF
CDR3nt: TGCGCCAGCAGCTCTTCGACAGGGGAGACGCAGTACTTC

abundance: NA
d_gene: NA
v_gene: TRBV11-3
j_gene: TRBJ2-3
CDR3aa: CASPLGTPSFRTDTQYF
CDR3nt: TGTGCCAGCCCCCTCGGGACTCCGAGTTTTCGCACAGATACGCAGTATTTT